The present entry profiles one T cell receptor beta chain with its context. Since a much larger clone is just one base distant, this may be a read error. This record belongs to a study of blood T cells in healthy people across ages. Primers used in a second PCR of about 6 to 12 cycles were a sample-barcoded 5' primer and a J-beta primer mix. TCRdb re-called the 5' RACE reads through MiXCR, storing one row per CDR3 protein. The table lists some 930,000 distinct CDR3 sequences, roughly 28% of them singletons, with 10% to 13% in the top ten. The sample providers were healthy Caucasian people from Russia, aged roughly 6 to 95. The CDR3 contains 14 residues. Per germline, CDR1 LGHNA and CDR2 YNFKEQ. These data are also associated with another study on T cells of mothers and their children. This second study says: Persisting microchimeric T cell clones went undetected.

The chain is built from TRBV4-2 and TRBJ2-1; the match to TRBD2 covers 8 bases. The receptor comes from a woman aged 40 to 55 in good health. Material for sequencing was blood. CDR3 DNA: TGTGCCAGCAGCCGGCGGGGGGCCTACAATGATCAGTTCTTC. Protein: CASSRRGAYNDQFF.